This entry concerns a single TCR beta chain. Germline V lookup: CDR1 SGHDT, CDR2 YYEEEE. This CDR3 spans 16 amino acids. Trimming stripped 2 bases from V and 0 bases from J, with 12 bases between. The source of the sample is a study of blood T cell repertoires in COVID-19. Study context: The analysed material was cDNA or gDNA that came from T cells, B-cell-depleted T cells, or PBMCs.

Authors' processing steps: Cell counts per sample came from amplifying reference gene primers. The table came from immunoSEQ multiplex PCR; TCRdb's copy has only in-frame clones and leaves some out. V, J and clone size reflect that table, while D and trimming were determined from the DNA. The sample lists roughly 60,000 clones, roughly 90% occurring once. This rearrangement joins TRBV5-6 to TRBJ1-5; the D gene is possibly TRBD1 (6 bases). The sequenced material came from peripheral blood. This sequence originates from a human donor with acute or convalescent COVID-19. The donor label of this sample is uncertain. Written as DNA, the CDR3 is TGTGCCAGCAGCTTATTCTCAGGGGTTAGCAATCAGCCCCAGCATTTT. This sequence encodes CASSLFSGVSNQPQHF. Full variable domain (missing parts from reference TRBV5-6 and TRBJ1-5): DAGVTQSPTHLIKTRGQQVTLRCSPKSGHDTVSWYQQALGQGPQFIFQYYEEEERQRGNFPDRFSGHQFPNYSSELNVNALLLGDSALYLCASSLFSGVSNQPQHFGDGTRLSIL.